The source of this T cell receptor beta chain is a study of cytomegalovirus exposure and HLA in healthy donors. The primer mix had 60 Vbeta and 13 Jbeta primers. Some clones are missing from TCRdb's copy, which holds only in-frame ones; the method was immunoSEQ multiplex PCR. The sample lists roughly 100,000 clones, around three fifths occurring once. Source material: PBMCs. The receptor comes from a woman between 50 and 59 years old in good health and CMV-seropositive.

The CDR3 loop is CASSFGGQETQYF. CDR3 sequence (DNA): TGTGCCAGCAGCTTCGGCGGACAAGAGACCCAGTACTTC. The chain joins TRBV7-2 to TRBJ2-5, with D unresolved. V gave up 3 bases and J gave up 2 bases, with 7 bases separating them. This CDR3 region has 13 residues. CDR1 is SGHTA and CDR2 is FQGNSA in the germline V gene.